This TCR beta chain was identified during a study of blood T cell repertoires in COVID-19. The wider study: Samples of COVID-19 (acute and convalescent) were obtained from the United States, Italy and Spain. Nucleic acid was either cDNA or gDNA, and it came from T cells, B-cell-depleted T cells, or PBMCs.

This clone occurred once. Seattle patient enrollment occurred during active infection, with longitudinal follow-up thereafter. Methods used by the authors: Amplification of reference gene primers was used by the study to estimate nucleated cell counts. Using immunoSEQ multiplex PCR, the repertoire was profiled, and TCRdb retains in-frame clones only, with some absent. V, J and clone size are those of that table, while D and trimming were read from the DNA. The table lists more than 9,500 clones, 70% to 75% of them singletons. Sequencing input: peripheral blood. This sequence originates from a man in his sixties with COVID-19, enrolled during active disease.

This chain's CDR3 is CASSLQGQGVGELFF. The CDR3 coding sequence is TGCGCCAGCAGCTTGCAGGGCCAGGGTGTCGGGGAGCTGTTTTTT. The rearrangement joins TRBV5-1 to TRBJ2-2, with D possibly matching TRBD1 (5 bases). The CDR3 extends over 15 amino acids. Germline assignment: CDR1 SGHRS and CDR2 YFSETQ. Trimming took off 1 base at V and 7 bases at J, with 14 bases between the two ends.